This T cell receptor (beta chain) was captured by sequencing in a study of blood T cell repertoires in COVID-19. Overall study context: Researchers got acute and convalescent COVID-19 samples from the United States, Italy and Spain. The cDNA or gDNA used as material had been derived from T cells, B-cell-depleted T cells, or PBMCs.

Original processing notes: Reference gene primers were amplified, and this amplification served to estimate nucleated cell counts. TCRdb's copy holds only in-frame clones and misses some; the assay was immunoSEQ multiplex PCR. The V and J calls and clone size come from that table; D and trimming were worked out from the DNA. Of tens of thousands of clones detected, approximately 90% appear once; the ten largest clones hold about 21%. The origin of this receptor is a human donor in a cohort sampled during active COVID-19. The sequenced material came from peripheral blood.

The CDR3: CASSQDLTRSQLEQFF. The DNA of the CDR3 is TGTGCCAGCAGCCAAGATCTCACTAGATCCCAGTTGGAGCAGTTCTTC. The chain carries TRBV4-2 and TRBJ2-1, with a weak D call TRBD2 (5 bases). V shed 0 bases and J shed 10 bases, with 19 bases lying between them. The CDR3 totals 16 residues. Germline V gene sequence: CDR1 LGHNA, CDR2 YNFKEQ.